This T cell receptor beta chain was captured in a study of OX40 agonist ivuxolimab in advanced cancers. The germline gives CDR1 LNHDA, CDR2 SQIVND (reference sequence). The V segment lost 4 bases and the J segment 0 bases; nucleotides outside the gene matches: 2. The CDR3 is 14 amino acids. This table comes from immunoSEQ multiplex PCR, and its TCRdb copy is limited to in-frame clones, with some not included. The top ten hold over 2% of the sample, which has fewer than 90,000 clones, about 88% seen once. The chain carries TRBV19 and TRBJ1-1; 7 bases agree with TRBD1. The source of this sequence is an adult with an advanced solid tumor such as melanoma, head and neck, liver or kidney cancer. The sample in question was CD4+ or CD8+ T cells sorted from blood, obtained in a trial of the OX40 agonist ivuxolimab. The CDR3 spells CASSNRGMNTEAFF. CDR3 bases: TGTGCCAGTAGTAACAGGGGCATGAACACTGAAGCTTTCTTT.